This TCR beta chain was profiled in a study of early T cells in non-severe SARS-CoV-2 infection. This clonotype was seen a few times. TCRdb re-analysed the 5' RACE reads in MiXCR, keeping a single row per CDR3 protein. Here the sample spans 80,000 to 100,000 distinct CDR3 sequences, 14% being singletons. This CDR3 has 16 amino acids. Germline values: CDR1 MNHEY, CDR2 SVGAGI. Trimming removed 7 bases from V and 6 bases from J; junction bases left unmatched: 14. The rearrangement links TRBV6-5 to TRBJ2-1; 8 positions match TRBD2. The receptor was derived from an adult who was a healthcare worker with PCR-confirmed SARS-CoV-2 infection or an uninfected control (not recorded which). Sample: whole blood. The CDR3 DNA reads TGTGCCAGCACCCCCACTTTCGGGAGGGCTGGCAATGAGCAGTTCTTC. The encoded protein is CASTPTFGRAGNEQFF.